The 16 T cell receptor beta chains below all came from one sample that was sequenced in a study of beta chain features in type 1 diabetes. Expressed TCRB transcripts were sequenced because the entire RNA isolate underwent reverse transcription. The method was immunoSEQ multiplex PCR; TCRdb's version includes in-frame clones alone and lacks a portion of them. The table shows 860,000 or so clones, with 17% occurring only once. Sequenced input: naive CD4+ T cells from blood. The receptors here all came from a young woman in good health.

This clone was seen a handful of times. V and J are TRBV5-1 and TRBJ2-2; D may be TRBD2 (6 bases). Between the trimmed V and J ends, which lost 4 bases and 0 bases, there was a span of 7 bases. The CDR3 spans 14 residues. The V gene's germline CDR1 is SGHRS and CDR2 YFSETQ. The CDR3 spells CASSGTSNTGELFF. CDR3 sequence (DNA): TGCGCCAGCAGCGGGACTTCGAACACCGGGGAGCTGTTTTTT.

This clone was counted between two and nine times. This rearrangement joins TRBV6-1 to TRBJ2-7, with 9 nucleotides matching TRBD2. Germline V gene data show CDR1 as MNHNS and CDR2 as SASEGT. This CDR3 region has 12 residues. V was pared by 8 bases and J by 5 bases, with 4 bases of the junction left unmatched. This chain's CDR3 is CASRTSVDEQYF. The CDR3 DNA is TGTGCCAGCCGGACTAGCGTGGACGAGCAGTACTTC.

V gene TRBV15 combines with J gene TRBJ1-5; 8 bases line up with TRBD1. V lost 6 bases and J lost 4; bases outside the gene matches: 8. There are 15 residues in the CDR3. The germline gives CDR1 LNHNV, CDR2 YYDKDF (reference sequence). CDR3 DNA sequence: TGTGCCACCAGAGCCGCAGGGGGCCGGAATCAGCCCCAGCATTTT. This gives the protein CATRAAGGRNQPQHF.

The chain employs TRBV10-1 and TRBJ2-2; no clear D gene. Between the trimmed V and J ends, which lost 11 bases and 5 bases, there was a span of 24 bases. The length of the CDR3 is 16 residues. The V gene's germline CDR1 is WNHNN and CDR2 SYGVQD (reference sequence). The CDR3 reads CAQQLTVAGRTGELFF. Written as DNA, the CDR3 is TGCGCCCAGCAGTTAACAGTCGCTGGTCGGACCGGGGAGCTGTTTTTT.

The chain uses TRBV30 and TRBJ1-1; no clear D. This CDR3 has 14 residues. The germline V gene encodes CDR1 GTSNPN and CDR2 SVGIG (reference sequence). The ends were cut back, 4 bases at V and 4 bases at J, with 16 bases in the middle. The CDR3 is CAWNELLGSTEAFF. CDR3 DNA: TGTGCCTGGAATGAATTGTTAGGCAGCACTGAAGCTTTCTTT.

This clone occurred a few times. The V gene is TRBV19, the J gene TRBJ2-7; the D gene is possibly TRBD2 (5 bases). Looked up from germline, CDR1 is LNHDA and CDR2 is SQIVND (reference sequence). The length of the CDR3 is 13 residues. Trimming shortened V by 1 base and J by 5 bases, and 9 bases separated the two germline ends. CDR3 in DNA: TGTGCCAGTAGTATAGGTCTCGGGGACGAGCAGTACTTC. Encoded protein: CASSIGLGDEQYF.

The V and J genes are TRBV29-1 and TRBJ2-7, with 12 bases aligning to TRBD1. The junction had 6 bases not matched to a gene; V was cut back by 7 bases and J by 5 bases. CDR1 is SQVTM, CDR2 ANQGSEA, per germline. The CDR3 covers 13 residues. CDR3 in amino acids: CSAGRDRGHEQYF. CDR3 sequence (DNA): TGCAGCGCTGGCCGGGACAGGGGGCACGAGCAGTACTTC.

This clone appeared a few times. The chain uses TRBV2 and TRBJ2-1; 14 bases line up with TRBD2. Germline V gene data show CDR1 as SNHLY and CDR2 as FYNNEI. V lost 6 bases and J lost 4; bases outside the gene matches: 8. The CDR3 totals 17 residues. In nucleotides, the CDR3 is TGTGCCAGCAGGGTCAGACGGACTAGCGGGAGGTACAATGAGCAGTTCTTC. Protein sequence: CASRVRRTSGRYNEQFF.

The CDR3 nucleotides are TGTGCCAGCAGTTTAGGGTATAGCTTAGCCAAAAACATTCAGTACTTC. Translating gives CASSLGYSLAKNIQYF. V is TRBV28 and J is TRBJ2-4; no reliable D call. V dropped 2 bases and J dropped 0 bases, with 11 bases sitting between them. The CDR3 totals 16 residues. Germline V gives CDR1 MDHEN, CDR2 SYDVKM. The whole variable domain, remainder taken from reference TRBV28 and TRBJ2-4, is DVKVTQSSRYLVKRTGEKVFLECVQDMDHENMFWYRQDPGLGLRLIYFSYDVKMKEKGDIPEGYSVSREKKERFSLILESASTNQTSMYLCASSLGYSLAKNIQYFGAGTRLSVL.

This chain connects TRBV5-5 to TRBJ2-1; 8 bases map to TRBD2. With 1 base clipped from V and 3 bases from J, the junction kept 6 bases outside the gene matches. CDR1 and CDR2 (germline): SGHKS, YYEKEE (reference sequence). The CDR3 is 16 amino acids. For the CDR3, the DNA is TGTGCCAGCAGCTTGTCGGGTAGCGGGAACTACAATGAGCAGTTCTTC. This sequence encodes CASSLSGSGNYNEQFF. Drawing the rest from reference TRBV5-5 and TRBJ2-1, the complete variable domain is DAGVTQSPTHLIKTRGQQVTLRCSPISGHKSVSWYQQVLGQGPQFIFQYYEKEERGRGNFPDRFSARQFPNYSSELNVNALLLGDSALYLCASSLSGSGNYNEQFFGPGTRLTVL.

The V gene is TRBV7-9, the J gene TRBJ2-1, with D hard to call. V was shortened by 2 bases and J by 7 bases, with 12 bases between the two germline ends. CDR1 SEHNR and CDR2 FQNEAQ come from the germline V gene (reference sequence). The CDR3 runs 14 residues. CDR3 coding DNA: TGTGCCAGCAGCTTACTAGGTCTAGTAAATGAGCAGTTCTTC. Translation gives CASSLLGLVNEQFF.

In this sample, this clone turned up once. The chain uses TRBV20-1 and TRBJ2-1; D might be TRBD2 (6 bases). Germline V gene lookup returns CDR1 DFQATT and CDR2 SNEGSKA (reference sequence). The germline V and J ends were trimmed by 6 bases and 5 bases, with 8 bases remaining between them. The CDR3 is made up of 11 amino acids. CDR3 region: CSAERDNEQFF. CDR3 coding DNA: TGCAGTGCGGAGCGGGACAATGAGCAGTTCTTC.

The genes are TRBV28 and TRBJ2-7; no clear D. Germline assignment: CDR1 MDHEN and CDR2 SYDVKM. The germline V and J ends were trimmed by 6 bases and 3 bases, with 15 bases remaining between them. CDR3 length: 14 residues. In nucleotides, the CDR3 is TGTGCCAGCAGGACGGGCTGGACCGGCTACGAGCAGTACTTC. Amino acid sequence: CASRTGWTGYEQYF.

This chain connects TRBV11-2 to TRBJ2-7; D may be TRBD2 (7 bases). The length of the CDR3 is 16 residues. Germline V lookup: CDR1 SGHAT, CDR2 FQNNGV. The ends were cut back, 5 bases at V and 7 bases at J, with 24 bases in the middle. CDR3 residues: CASSATGAGVYREQYF. CDR3 bases: TGTGCCAGCAGCGCGACGGGGGCGGGAGTATATCGGGAGCAGTACTTC.

This clone has a handful of counts. The chain employs TRBV7-2 and TRBJ1-2, with D unresolved. CDR3 size: 15 residues. Germline V lookup: CDR1 SGHTA, CDR2 FQGNSA. Trimming stripped 2 bases from V and 0 bases from J, with 10 bases between. The CDR3 region is CASSLSFTANYGYTF. The CDR3 coding sequence is TGTGCCAGCAGCTTAAGCTTCACTGCTAACTATGGCTACACCTTC.

This clone came up a few times. This chain links TRBV28 with TRBJ1-5, with 8 nucleotides matching TRBD1. CDR3 length: 16 residues. CDR1 is MDHEN, CDR2 SYDVKM, per germline. The trim removed 6 bases at V and 4 bases at J, leaving 11 bases unmatched. This chain's CDR3 is CASSTGTGFLNQPQHF. The CDR3 coding sequence is TGTGCCAGCAGCACCGGGACAGGATTTCTGAATCAGCCCCAGCATTTT. The whole variable domain, filled in from reference TRBV28 and TRBJ1-5, reads DVKVTQSSRYLVKRTGEKVFLECVQDMDHENMFWYRQDPGLGLRLIYFSYDVKMKEKGDIPEGYSVSREKKERFSLILESASTNQTSMYLCASSTGTGFLNQPQHFGDGTRLSIL.